This TCR beta chain was recovered during a study of blood T cells in healthy people across ages. Study-level results: The study found more naive CD4+ cells and higher diversity in long-lived than aged donors.

Trimming shortened V by 4 bases and J by 10 bases, and 16 bases separated the two germline ends. This CDR3 spans 13 amino acids. Germline assignment: CDR1 KGHSH and CDR2 LQKENI. About this clonotype itself: Its antigen is currently unknown.

A sample-barcoded 5' primer and a J-beta primer mix were used in a second PCR of roughly 6 to 11 cycles. TCRdb used MiXCR to reprocess the 5' RACE reads, holding one entry per CDR3 protein. The sample lists fewer than 1,000,000 distinct CDR3 sequences, approximately 44% seen once, with roughly 19% in the top ten. Material for sequencing was blood. The sequence was collected from a man in his fifties or sixties in good health. V usage is TRBV18 and J usage is TRBJ1-1, with D maybe TRBD1 (5 bases). CDR3 region: CASSRDQGGGAFF. CDR3 DNA sequence: TGTGCCAGCTCACGGGACCAGGGCGGGGGAGCTTTCTTT.